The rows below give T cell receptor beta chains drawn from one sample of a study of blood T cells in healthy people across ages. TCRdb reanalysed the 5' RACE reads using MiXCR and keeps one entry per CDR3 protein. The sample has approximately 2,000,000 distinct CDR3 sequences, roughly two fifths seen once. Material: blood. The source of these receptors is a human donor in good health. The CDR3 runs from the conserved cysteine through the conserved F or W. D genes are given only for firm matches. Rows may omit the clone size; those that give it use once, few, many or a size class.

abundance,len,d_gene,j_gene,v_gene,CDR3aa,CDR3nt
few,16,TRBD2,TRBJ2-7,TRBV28,CASSLYGGYSSYEQYF,TGTGCCAGCAGTTTATACGGGGGGTATAGCTCCTACGAGCAGTACTTC
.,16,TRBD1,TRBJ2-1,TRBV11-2,CAGSLSYRGQSYEQFF,TGTGCCGGCAGCTTGTCATACCGGGGACAGTCCTACGAGCAGTTCTTC
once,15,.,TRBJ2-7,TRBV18,CASSPRDRSAYEQYF,TGTGCCAGCTCACCAAGAGACAGAAGCGCCTACGAGCAGTACTTC
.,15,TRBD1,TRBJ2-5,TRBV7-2,CASSLVRDRKETQYF,TGTGCCAGCAGCTTAGTTAGGGACAGGAAAGAGACCCAGTACTTC
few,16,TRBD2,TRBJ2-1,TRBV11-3,CATRTSGGARNNEQFF,TGTGCCACCAGGACTAGCGGGGGGGCACGAAACAATGAGCAGTTCTTC
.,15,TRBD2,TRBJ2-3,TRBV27,CASSPPGLASDTQYF,TGTGCCAGCAGTCCCCCGGGACTAGCTTCAGATACGCAGTATTTT
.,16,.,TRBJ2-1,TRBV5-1,CASSLAIISSYNEQFF,TGCGCCAGCAGCTTGGCAATTATTAGCTCTTACAATGAGCAGTTCTTC
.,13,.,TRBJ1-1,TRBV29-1,CSVYPQANTEAFF,TGCAGCGTGTATCCTCAAGCGAACACTGAAGCTTTCTTT
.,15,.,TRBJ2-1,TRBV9,CASSLTQWGFDEQFF,TGTGCCAGCAGCCTCACTCAGTGGGGGTTCGACGAGCAGTTCTTC
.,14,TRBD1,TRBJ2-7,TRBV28,CASKTGTGSYEQYF,TGTGCCAGCAAAACCGGGACAGGGTCCTACGAGCAGTACTTC
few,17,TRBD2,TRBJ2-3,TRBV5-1,CASSPRVGTSSLFTQYF,TGCGCCAGCAGCCCTAGGGTCGGGACTAGCTCCCTTTTTACGCAGTATTTT
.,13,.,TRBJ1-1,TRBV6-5,CASGAGTLTEAFF,TGTGCCAGCGGAGCGGGGACGCTCACTGAAGCTTTCTTT
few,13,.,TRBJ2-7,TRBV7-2,CASSLLGINEQYF,TGTGCCAGCAGCTTATTAGGGATCAACGAGCAGTACTTC
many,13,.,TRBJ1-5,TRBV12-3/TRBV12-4,CASSLGGRQPQHF,TGTGCCAGCAGTTTAGGGGGTCGTCAGCCCCAGCATTTT
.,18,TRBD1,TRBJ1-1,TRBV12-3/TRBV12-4,CASSFDRQGVSSNTEAFF,TGTGCCAGCAGTTTTGATAGACAGGGGGTGAGTTCGAACACTGAAGCTTTCTTT
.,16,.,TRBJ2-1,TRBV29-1,CSVEPGLASSYNEQFF,TGCAGCGTTGAACCGGGACTGGCAAGCTCCTACAATGAGCAGTTCTTC
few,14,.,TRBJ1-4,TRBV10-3,CAISPGEGNEKLFF,TGTGCCATCAGTCCAGGGGAGGGGAATGAAAAACTGTTTTTT
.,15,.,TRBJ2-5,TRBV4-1,CASSLTMGSWETQYF,TGCGCCAGCAGCCTTACTATGGGGTCTTGGGAGACCCAGTACTTC
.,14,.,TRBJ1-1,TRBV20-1,CSAREGSPRTEAFF,TGCAGTGCTAGAGAGGGGTCCCCGAGGACTGAAGCTTTCTTT
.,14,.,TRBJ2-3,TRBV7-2,CASSLVIPTDTQYF,TGTGCCAGCAGCCTAGTTATTCCTACAGATACGCAGTATTTT
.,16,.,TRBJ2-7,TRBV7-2,CASSHRQALHSYEQYF,TGTGCCAGCAGCCACCGACAGGCGCTTCACTCCTACGAGCAGTACTTC
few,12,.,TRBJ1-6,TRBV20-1,CSARVLNSPLHF,TGCAGTGCTAGAGTCCTCAATTCACCCCTCCACTTT
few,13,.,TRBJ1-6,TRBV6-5,CASSTQGDSPLHF,TGTGCCAGCAGTACACAGGGAGATTCACCCCTCCACTTT
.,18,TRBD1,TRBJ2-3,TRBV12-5,CASGSTTGTGVRTDTQYF,TGTGCTAGTGGGTCAACTACCGGGACAGGGGTAAGGACAGATACGCAGTATTTT
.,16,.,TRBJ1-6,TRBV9,CASSAHEVQTRKPLHF,TGTGCCAGCAGCGCCCATGAGGTACAGACCCGCAAACCCCTCCACTTT
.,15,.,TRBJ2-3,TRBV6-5,CASSYQPTGTDTQYF,TGTGCCAGCAGTTACCAACCGACAGGCACAGATACACAGTATTTT
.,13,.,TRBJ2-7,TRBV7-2,CASSLAFPNEQYF,TGTGCCAGCAGCTTAGCATTTCCCAACGAGCAGTACTTC
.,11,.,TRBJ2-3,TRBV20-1,CSAFHTDTQYF,TGCAGTGCTTTCCACACAGATACGCAGTATTTT
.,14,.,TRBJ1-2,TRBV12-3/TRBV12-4,CASSPSSGRYGYTF,TGTGCCAGCAGCCCTTCCAGTGGACGCTATGGCTACACCTTC
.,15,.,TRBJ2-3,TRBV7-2,CASSLANRGEWAQYF,TGTGCCAGCAGCTTAGCGAACCGGGGCGAATGGGCGCAGTATTTT
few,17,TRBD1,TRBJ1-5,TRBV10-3,CAISESGDRGRGQPQHF,TGTGCCATCAGTGAGTCGGGAGACAGGGGAAGAGGGCAGCCCCAGCATTTT
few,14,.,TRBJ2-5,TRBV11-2,CASSRWVAQETQYF,TGTGCCAGCAGCCGTTGGGTCGCTCAAGAGACCCAGTACTTC
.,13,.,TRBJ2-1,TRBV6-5,CASSYSGGAEQFF,TGTGCCAGCAGTTACTCAGGGGGGGCTGAGCAGTTCTTC
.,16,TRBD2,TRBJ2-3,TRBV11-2,CASSLRGGAWVDTQYF,TGTGCCAGCAGCCTTCGGGGGGGCGCTTGGGTGGATACGCAGTATTTT
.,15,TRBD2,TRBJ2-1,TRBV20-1,CSARGRENSYDEQFF,TGCAGTGCTAGGGGGCGGGAGAACTCCTACGATGAGCAGTTCTTC
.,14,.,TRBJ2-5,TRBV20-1,CSARDVRIQETQYF,TGCAGTGCTAGAGATGTCCGGATACAAGAGACCCAGTACTTC
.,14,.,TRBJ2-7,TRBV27,CASNPVLFYYEQYF,TGTGCCAGCAACCCCGTTCTTTTCTACTACGAGCAGTACTTC
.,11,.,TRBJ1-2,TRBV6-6,CASRIWDGYTF,TGTGCCAGCCGGATTTGGGATGGCTACACCTTC
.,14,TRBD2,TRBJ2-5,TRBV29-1,CSITERGGRETQYF,TGCAGCATCACGGAGCGGGGAGGAAGAGAGACCCAGTACTTC
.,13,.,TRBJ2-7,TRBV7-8,CASSLDQNYEQYF,TGTGCCAGCAGCTTAGATCAGAACTACGAGCAGTACTTC
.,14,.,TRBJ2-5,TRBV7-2,CASSPDSHQETQYF,TGTGCCAGCAGCCCGGACAGCCACCAAGAGACCCAGTACTTC
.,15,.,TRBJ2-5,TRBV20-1,CSAVATGLIRETQYF,TGCAGTGCGGTCGCGACAGGCCTAATCAGGGAGACCCAGTACTTC
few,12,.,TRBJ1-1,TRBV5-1,CASKEPNTEAFF,TGCGCCAGCAAAGAGCCGAACACTGAAGCTTTCTTT
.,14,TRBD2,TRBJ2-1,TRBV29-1,CSVDTSGGYNEQFF,TGCAGCGTGGATACTAGCGGGGGTTACAATGAGCAGTTCTTC
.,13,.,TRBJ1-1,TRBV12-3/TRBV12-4,CASSFRSGGEAFF,TGTGCCAGCAGTTTCCGCTCCGGGGGAGAAGCTTTCTTT
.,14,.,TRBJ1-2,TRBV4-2,CASNEGPMGYGYTF,TGTGCCAGCAATGAAGGTCCCATGGGGTATGGCTACACCTTC
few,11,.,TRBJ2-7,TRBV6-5,CASGTEYEQYF,TGTGCCAGCGGGACTGAGTACGAGCAGTACTTC
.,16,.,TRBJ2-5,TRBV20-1,CSARKSGSRLGETQYF,TGCAGTGCCCGGAAATCCGGGTCTCGATTGGGAGAGACCCAGTACTTC
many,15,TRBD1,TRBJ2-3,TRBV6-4,CASSYRQGVGYTQYF,TGTGCCAGCAGCTATAGACAGGGAGTTGGGTATACGCAGTATTTT
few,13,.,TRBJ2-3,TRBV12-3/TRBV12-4,CASRRLGYDTQYF,TGTGCCAGCAGGAGACTGGGGTACGATACGCAGTATTTT
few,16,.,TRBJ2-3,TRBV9,CASSPSFRVSTDTQYF,TGTGCCAGCAGCCCCAGTTTCAGGGTTAGCACAGATACGCAGTATTTT
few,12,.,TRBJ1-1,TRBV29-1,CRVEGGNTEAFF,TGCAGGGTGGAGGGGGGTAACACTGAAGCTTTCTTT
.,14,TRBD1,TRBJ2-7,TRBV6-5,CASSTTGVSYEQYF,TGTGCCAGCAGTACAACAGGGGTGTCCTACGAGCAGTACTTC
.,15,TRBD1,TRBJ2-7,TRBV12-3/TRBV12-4,CAGSTTGGGYYEQYF,TGTGCCGGCAGTACGACAGGGGGTGGATACTACGAGCAGTACTTC
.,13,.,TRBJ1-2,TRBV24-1,CATSDGGADGYTF,TGTGCCACCAGTGATGGGGGCGCGGATGGCTACACCTTC
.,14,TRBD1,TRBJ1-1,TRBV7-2,CAVEGARGDTEAFF,TGTGCCGTGGAGGGGGCGCGTGGTGACACTGAAGCTTTCTTT
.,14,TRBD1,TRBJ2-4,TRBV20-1,CSAKSPRQGRIQYF,TGCAGTGCTAAGTCCCCTCGACAGGGCCGCATTCAGTACTTC